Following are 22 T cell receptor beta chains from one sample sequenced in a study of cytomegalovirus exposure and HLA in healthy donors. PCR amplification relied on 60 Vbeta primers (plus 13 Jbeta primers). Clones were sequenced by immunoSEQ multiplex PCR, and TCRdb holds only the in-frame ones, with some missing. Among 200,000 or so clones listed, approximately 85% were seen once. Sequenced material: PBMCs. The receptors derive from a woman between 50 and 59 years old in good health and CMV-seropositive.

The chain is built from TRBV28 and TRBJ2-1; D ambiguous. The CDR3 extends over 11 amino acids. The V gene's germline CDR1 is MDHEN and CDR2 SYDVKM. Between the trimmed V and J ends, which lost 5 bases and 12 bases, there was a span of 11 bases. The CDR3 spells CASSGAIGQFF. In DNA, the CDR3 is TGTGCCAGCAGTGGAGCAATTGGGCAGTTCTTC.

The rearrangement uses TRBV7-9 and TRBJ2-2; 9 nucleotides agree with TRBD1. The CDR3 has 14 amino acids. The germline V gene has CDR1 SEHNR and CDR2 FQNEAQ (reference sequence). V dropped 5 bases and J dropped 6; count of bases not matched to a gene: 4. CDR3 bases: TGTGCCAGCAGCCGGGACAGGGACGCCGGGGAGCTGTTTTTT. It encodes CASSRDRDAGELFF. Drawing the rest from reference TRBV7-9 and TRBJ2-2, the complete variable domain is DTGVSQNPRHKITKRGQNVTFRCDPISEHNRLYWYRQTLGQGPEFLTYFQNEAQLEKSRLLSDRFSAERPKGSFSTLEIQRTEQGDSAMYLCASSRDRDAGELFFGEGSRLTVL.

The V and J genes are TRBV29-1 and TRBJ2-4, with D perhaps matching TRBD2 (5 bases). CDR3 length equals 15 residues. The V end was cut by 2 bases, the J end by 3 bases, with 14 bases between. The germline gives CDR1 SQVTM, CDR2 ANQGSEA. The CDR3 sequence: CSVESSSTDKNIQYF. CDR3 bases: TGCAGCGTTGAATCTAGCAGCACTGACAAAAACATTCAGTACTTC.

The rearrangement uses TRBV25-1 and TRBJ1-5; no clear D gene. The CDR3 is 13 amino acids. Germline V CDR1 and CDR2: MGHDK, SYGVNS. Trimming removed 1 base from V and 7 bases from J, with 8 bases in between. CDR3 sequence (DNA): TGTGCCAGCAGTGAATTGAACAGCCAGCCCCAGCATTTT. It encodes CASSELNSQPQHF.

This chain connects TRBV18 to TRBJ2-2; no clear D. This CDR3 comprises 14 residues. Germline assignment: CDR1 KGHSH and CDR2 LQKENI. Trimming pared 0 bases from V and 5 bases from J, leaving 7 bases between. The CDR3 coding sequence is TGTGCCAGCTCACCACCGTCCATTACCGGGGAGCTGTTTTTT. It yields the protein CASSPPSITGELFF. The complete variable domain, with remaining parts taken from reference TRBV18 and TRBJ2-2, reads NAGVMQNPRHLVRRRGQEARLRCSPMKGHSHVYWYRQLPEEGLKFMVYLQKENIIDESGMPKERFSAEFPKEGPSILRIQQVVRGDSAAYFCASSPPSITGELFFGEGSRLTVL.

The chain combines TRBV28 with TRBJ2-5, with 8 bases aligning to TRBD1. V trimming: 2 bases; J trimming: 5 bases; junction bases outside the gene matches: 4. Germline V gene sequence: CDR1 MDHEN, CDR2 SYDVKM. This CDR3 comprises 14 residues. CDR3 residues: CASSLGQGFETQYF. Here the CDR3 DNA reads TGTGCCAGCAGTTTAGGACAGGGTTTCGAGACCCAGTACTTC.

CDR3: CAISEDRGRHEQYF. The CDR3 nucleotides read TGTGCCATCAGTGAGGACAGGGGAAGGCACGAGCAGTACTTC. The genes are TRBV10-3 and TRBJ2-7, with TRBD1 matching over 8 bases. The length of the CDR3 is 14 residues. Germline CDR1 ENHRY, CDR2 SYGVKD. V shed 2 bases, J shed 5 bases, and the junction held 5 bases outside the gene matches.

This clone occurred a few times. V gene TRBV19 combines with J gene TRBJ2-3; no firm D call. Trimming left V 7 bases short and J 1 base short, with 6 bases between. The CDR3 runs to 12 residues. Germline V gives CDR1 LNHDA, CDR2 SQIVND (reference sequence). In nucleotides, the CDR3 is TGTGCCAGTAATCGGGGCACAGATACGCAGTATTTT. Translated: CASNRGTDTQYF.

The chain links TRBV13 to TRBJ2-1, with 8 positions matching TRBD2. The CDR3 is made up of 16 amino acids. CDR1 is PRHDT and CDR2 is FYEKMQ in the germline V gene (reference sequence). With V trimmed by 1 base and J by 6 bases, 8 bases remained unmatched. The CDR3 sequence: CASSLERSGGVNEQFF. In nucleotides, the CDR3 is TGTGCCAGCAGCTTAGAACGGTCCGGGGGGGTCAATGAGCAGTTCTTC.

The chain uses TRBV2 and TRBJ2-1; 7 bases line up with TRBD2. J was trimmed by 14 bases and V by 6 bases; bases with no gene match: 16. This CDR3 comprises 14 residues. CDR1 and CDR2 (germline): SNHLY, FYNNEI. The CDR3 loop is CASRMANFGTMEFF. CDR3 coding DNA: TGTGCCAGCAGAATGGCTAATTTCGGGACTATGGAGTTCTTC.

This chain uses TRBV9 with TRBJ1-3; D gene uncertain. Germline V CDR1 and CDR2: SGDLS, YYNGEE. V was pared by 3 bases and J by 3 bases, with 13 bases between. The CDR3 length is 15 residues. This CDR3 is CASSDGGLGGNTIYF. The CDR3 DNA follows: TGTGCCAGCAGCGACGGAGGGCTCGGTGGAAACACCATATATTTT.

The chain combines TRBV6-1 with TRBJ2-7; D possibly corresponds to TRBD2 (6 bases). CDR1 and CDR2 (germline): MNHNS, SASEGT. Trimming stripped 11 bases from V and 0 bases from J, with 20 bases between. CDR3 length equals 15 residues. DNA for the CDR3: TGTGCCGCGACTACAATAGCGGCGGGCTCCTACGAGCAGTACTTC. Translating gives CAATTIAAGSYEQYF.

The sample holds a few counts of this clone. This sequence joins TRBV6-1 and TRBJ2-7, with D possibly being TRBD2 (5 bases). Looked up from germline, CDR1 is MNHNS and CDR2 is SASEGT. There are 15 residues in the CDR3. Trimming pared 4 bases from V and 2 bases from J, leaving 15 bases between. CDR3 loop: CASSGLGWTPYEQYF. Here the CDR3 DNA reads TGTGCCAGCAGTGGACTGGGGTGGACTCCCTACGAGCAGTACTTC.

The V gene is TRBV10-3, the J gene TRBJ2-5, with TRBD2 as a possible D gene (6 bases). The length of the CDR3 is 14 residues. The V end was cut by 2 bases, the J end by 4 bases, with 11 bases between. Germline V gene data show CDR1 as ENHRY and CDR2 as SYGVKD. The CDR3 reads CAISEMGGGETQYF. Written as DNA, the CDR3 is TGTGCCATCAGTGAGATGGGGGGTGGAGAGACCCAGTACTTC.

CDR3 in amino acids: CASSPDRGRKPQHF. Written as DNA, the CDR3 is TGTGCCAGTAGTCCGGACAGGGGTAGAAAGCCCCAGCATTTT. The chain combines TRBV19 with TRBJ1-5; 9 nucleotides line up with TRBD1. The CDR3 spans 14 residues. Germline V gene sequence: CDR1 LNHDA, CDR2 SQIVND (reference sequence). The trim removed 5 bases at V and 8 bases at J, leaving 7 bases unmatched.

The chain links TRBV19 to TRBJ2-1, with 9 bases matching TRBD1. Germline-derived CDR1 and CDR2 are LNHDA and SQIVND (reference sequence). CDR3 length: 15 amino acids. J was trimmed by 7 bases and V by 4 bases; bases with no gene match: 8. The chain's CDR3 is CASSTTWTGDNEQFF. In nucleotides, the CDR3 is TGTGCCAGTAGTACAACCTGGACAGGGGATAATGAGCAGTTCTTC.

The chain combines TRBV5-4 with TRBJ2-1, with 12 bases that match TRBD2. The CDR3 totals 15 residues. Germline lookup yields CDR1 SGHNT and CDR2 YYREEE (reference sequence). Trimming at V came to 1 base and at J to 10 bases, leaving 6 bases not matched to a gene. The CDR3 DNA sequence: TGTGCCAGCAGCTTGAAACTAGCGGGAGGTCAGGAGCAGTTCTTC. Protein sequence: CASSLKLAGGQEQFF.

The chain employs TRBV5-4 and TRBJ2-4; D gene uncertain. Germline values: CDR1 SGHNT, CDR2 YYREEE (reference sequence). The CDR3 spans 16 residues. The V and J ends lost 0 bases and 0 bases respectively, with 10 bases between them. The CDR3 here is CASSLDPDLAKNIQYF. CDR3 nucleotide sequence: TGTGCCAGCAGCTTGGACCCAGACTTAGCCAAAAACATTCAGTACTTC.

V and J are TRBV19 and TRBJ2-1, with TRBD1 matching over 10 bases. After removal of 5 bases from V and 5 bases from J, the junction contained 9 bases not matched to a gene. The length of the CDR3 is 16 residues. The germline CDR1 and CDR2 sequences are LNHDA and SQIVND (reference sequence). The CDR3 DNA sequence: TGTGCCAGTAGTGTTCTAACGGGACAGGGGAACAATGAGCAGTTCTTC. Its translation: CASSVLTGQGNNEQFF.

CDR3 residues: CASSSWAGGGNEQFF. CDR3 bases: TGCGCCAGCAGCTCCTGGGCGGGAGGCGGCAATGAGCAGTTCTTC. The chain is built from TRBV5-1 and TRBJ2-1, with 8 bases aligning to TRBD2. The CDR3 loop spans 15 amino acids. V lost 3 bases, J lost 6 bases, and 8 bases stayed unmatched. Germline values: CDR1 SGHRS, CDR2 YFSETQ.

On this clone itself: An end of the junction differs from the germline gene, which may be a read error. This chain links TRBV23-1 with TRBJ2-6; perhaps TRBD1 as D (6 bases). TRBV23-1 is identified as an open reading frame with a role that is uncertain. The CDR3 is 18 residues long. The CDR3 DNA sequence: TGCGCCAGCAGTCCGATACAGGGTTATGCCTCTGGGGCCAACGGCCTGACTTTC. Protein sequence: CASSPIQGYASGANGLTF.

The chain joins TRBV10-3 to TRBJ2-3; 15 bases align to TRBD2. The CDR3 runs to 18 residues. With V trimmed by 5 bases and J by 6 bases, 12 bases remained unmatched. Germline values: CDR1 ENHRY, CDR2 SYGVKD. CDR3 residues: CAISKGLAGGVSGDTQYF. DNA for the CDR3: TGTGCCATCAGTAAGGGACTAGCGGGGGGAGTCTCAGGGGATACGCAGTATTTT.